The 16 T cell receptor beta chains listed next were all sequenced from one sample in a study of T cells after posttransplantation cyclophosphamide. Busulfan-fludarabine conditioning, marrow transplant, and cyclophosphamide on days +3 and +4 were administered. Sequenced by immunoSEQ multiplex PCR; TCRdb stores in-frame clones only, minus some. The repertoire holds about 1,600 clones, 67% seen once, with roughly a third in the top ten. The source was CD8+ T cells sorted from PBMCs, collected after allogeneic stem cell transplant with posttransplant cyclophosphamide. The receptors here all came from a young adult male patient who received an allogeneic stem cell transplant from a related donor, was CMV-positive, and had acute GVHD only. Some T cells may have come from the graft donor.

This clone was detected a few times. The genes are TRBV7-6 and TRBJ2-3; D might be TRBD2 (6 bases). The V end was cut by 5 bases, the J end by 6 bases, with 18 bases between. The germline V gene has CDR1 SGHVS and CDR2 FNYEAQ. The CDR3 is 15 amino acids. CDR3 bases: TGTGCCAGCAGCCCACCGACGGGGGAGAGGGATACGCAGTATTTT. Its translation: CASSPPTGERDTQYF.

Only a few counts were recorded for this clone. For the CDR3, the DNA is TGTGCCACCAGCGAACAGGGGGCACCTAATGAAAAACTGTTTTTT. Protein product: CATSEQGAPNEKLFF. The chain employs TRBV15 and TRBJ1-4; 9 positions agree with TRBD1. V shed 5 bases, J shed 3 bases, and the junction held 4 bases outside the gene matches. Germline lookup yields CDR1 LNHNV and CDR2 YYDKDF (reference sequence). CDR3 length equals 15 residues.

The sample holds a few counts of this clone. Other DNA variants within this sample encode the same CDR3. The chain links TRBV5-1 to TRBJ1-1; 9 nucleotides match TRBD1. Germline V gene data show CDR1 as SGHRS and CDR2 as YFSETQ. This CDR3 has 14 amino acids. The V gene end was trimmed by 3 bases and the J gene end by 5 bases; junction bases not matched to a gene: 5. CDR3 residues: CASSWRQGGTEAFF. The CDR3 bases are TGCGCCAGCAGCTGGAGACAGGGGGGGACTGAAGCTTTCTTT. Combining the CDR3 with reference TRBV5-1 and TRBJ1-1 gives the whole variable domain KAGVTQTPRYLIKTRGQQVTLSCSPISGHRSVSWYQQTPGQGLQFLFEYFSETQRNKGNFPGRFSGRQFSNSRSEMNVSTLELGDSALYLCASSWRQGGTEAFFGQGTRLTVV.

In its sample, this clone was seen a few times. The J gene is TRBJ1-1, the V gene TRBV13; 9 nucleotides agree with TRBD1. The CDR3 sequence is 17 residues long. The V gene's germline CDR1 is PRHDT and CDR2 FYEKMQ (reference sequence). The junction had 15 bases not matched to a gene; V was cut back by 5 bases and J by 5 bases. The CDR3 bases are TGTGCCAGCAGCCCCGCCGGCCACACAGGGGGCATGACTGAAGCTTTCTTT. It encodes CASSPAGHTGGMTEAFF.

This clone counts as large. The chain has TRBV4-3 and TRBJ2-2; D remains ambiguous. This CDR3 has 14 residues. V was trimmed by 4 bases and J by 7 bases, leaving 13 bases between them. Germline V lookup: CDR1 LGHNA, CDR2 YSLEER. The CDR3 nucleotides read TGCGCCAGCAGCCCAGACCTCTCCGGCGGGGAGCTGTTTTTT. It specifies CASSPDLSGGELFF.

This chain uses TRBV7-5 with TRBJ1-1; no check of the table's D call, TRBD1, against the DNA was made. TRBV7-5 is shown as a pseudogene. This CDR3 comprises 15 residues. CDR3 nucleotides: TGTGCCAGAAGCTTAGTATCCCGACAGGGGATGAAGGCTTTCTTT. As protein: CARSLVSRQGMKAFF.

J is TRBJ1-6 and V is TRBV5-3, with D uncertain. TRBV5-3 is assigned to the ORF class and has an uncertain function. V lost 0 bases and J lost 13, with 11 bases in between. The CDR3 runs to 13 residues. Here the CDR3 reads CARSLEGGKPLHF. Here the CDR3 DNA reads TGTGCCAGAAGCTTGGAAGGCGGTAAGCCCCTCCACTTT.

Concerning this clone itself: This sequence may be a read error, since a much larger clone differs from it by one base. J is TRBJ2-1 and V is TRBV7-9, with unresolved D. Per germline, CDR1 SEHNR and CDR2 FQNEAQ (reference sequence). The length of the CDR3 is 13 residues. The DNA for the CDR3 is TGCGCCAGCAGCCAAGATACCGGGAATGAGCAGTTCTTC. This codes for CASSQDTGNEQFF. Full variable domain (missing parts from reference TRBV7-9 and TRBJ2-1): DTGVSQNPRHKITKRGQNVTFRCDPISEHNRLYWYRQTLGQGPEFLTYFQNEAQLEKSRLLSDRFSAERPKGSFSTLEIQRTEQGDSAMYLCASSQDTGNEQFFGPGTRLTVL.

The chain uses TRBV5-4 and TRBJ2-3; 9 nucleotides align to TRBD2. Germline CDR1 and CDR2: SGHNT and YYREEE (reference sequence). V shed 2 bases, J shed 4 bases, and the junction held 5 bases outside the gene matches. This CDR3 spans 15 amino acids. CDR3 DNA: TGTGCCAGCAGCTTCCGCGGGGGGGCCTCAGATACGCAGTATTTT. It yields the protein CASSFRGGASDTQYF.

In DNA, the CDR3 is TGTGCCAGCAGCCCACCGACGCGGGAGCGGGATACGCAGTATTTT. It is translated as CASSPPTRERDTQYF. The chain is built from TRBV7-9 and TRBJ2-3; 7 bases are a match to TRBD2. J was trimmed by 6 bases and V by 5 bases; bases with no gene match: 11. The CDR3 is made up of 15 amino acids. Germline V gene data show CDR1 as SEHNR and CDR2 as FQNEAQ (reference sequence).

The J gene is TRBJ2-7, the V gene TRBV7-8; 9 nucleotides agree with TRBD2. CDR3 length: 15 residues. Per germline, CDR1 SGHVS and CDR2 FQNEAQ. V shed 1 base and J 1 base; nucleotides not matched to a gene: 2. DNA of the CDR3: TGTGCCAGCAGCTTAGGGCTAGCGGGGTCCTACGAGCAGTACTTC. Its translation: CASSLGLAGSYEQYF.

The chain uses TRBV4-3 and TRBJ2-5; perhaps TRBD2 as D (6 bases). Germline lookup yields CDR1 LGHNA and CDR2 YSLEER. The CDR3 is 15 residues long. V lost 0 bases and J lost 0, with 8 bases in between. The CDR3: CASSQERGYQETQYF. CDR3 nucleotides: TGCGCCAGCAGCCAAGAACGGGGGTACCAAGAGACCCAGTACTTC.

The V gene is TRBV6-5, the J gene TRBJ2-7, with D uncertain. The germline V and J ends were trimmed by 2 bases and 0 bases, with 8 bases remaining between them. CDR1 is MNHEY and CDR2 is SVGAGI in the germline V gene. This CDR3 comprises 14 residues. The CDR3 is CASSYASSSYEQYF. For the CDR3, the DNA is TGTGCCAGCAGTTACGCCTCCAGCTCCTACGAGCAGTACTTC.

The rearrangement uses TRBV5-4 and TRBJ1-2; 9 positions agree with TRBD1. The V gene's germline CDR1 is SGHNT and CDR2 YYREEE (reference sequence). This CDR3 has 15 residues. V shed 4 bases and J 3 bases; nucleotides not matched to a gene: 7. The CDR3 nucleotides read TGTGCCAGCAGCACCCGTGGACAGGGGCACTATGGCTACACCTTC. Translation gives CASSTRGQGHYGYTF.

The chain uses TRBV27 and TRBJ1-2; D unresolved. CDR3 length: 13 amino acids. V lost 2 bases to trimming and J lost 0 bases, with 4 bases between them. Germline lookup yields CDR1 MNHEY and CDR2 SMNVEV (reference sequence). In DNA, the CDR3 is TGTGCCAGCAGTTTAGCAGCTAACTATGGCTACACCTTC. The encoded protein is CASSLAANYGYTF.

V usage is TRBV27 and J usage is TRBJ1-5; unclear D gene. The V gene lost 3 bases and the J gene lost 4 bases, with 7 bases spanning the gap. The CDR3 is 13 amino acids. Germline CDR1 is MNHEY and CDR2 is SMNVEV (reference sequence). In nucleotides, the CDR3 is TGTGCCAGCAGTTTCGTACAAAATCAGCCCCAGCATTTT. Protein product: CASSFVQNQPQHF.